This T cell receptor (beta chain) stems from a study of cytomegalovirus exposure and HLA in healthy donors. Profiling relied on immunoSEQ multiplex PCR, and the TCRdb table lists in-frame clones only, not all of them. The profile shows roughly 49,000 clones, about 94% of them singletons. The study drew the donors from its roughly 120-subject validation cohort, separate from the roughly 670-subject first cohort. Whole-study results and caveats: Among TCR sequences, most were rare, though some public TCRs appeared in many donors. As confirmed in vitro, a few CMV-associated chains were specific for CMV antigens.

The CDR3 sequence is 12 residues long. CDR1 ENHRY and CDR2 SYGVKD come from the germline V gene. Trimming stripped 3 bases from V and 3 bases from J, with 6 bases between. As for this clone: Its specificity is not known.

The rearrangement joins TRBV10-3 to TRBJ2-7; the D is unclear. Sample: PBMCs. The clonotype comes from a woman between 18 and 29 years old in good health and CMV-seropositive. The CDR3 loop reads CAISEVVYEQYF. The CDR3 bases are TGTGCCATCAGTGAAGTAGTCTACGAGCAGTACTTC.